A single sample gave rise to the 25 T cell receptor beta chains below, sequenced in a study of T cells in Graves' hyperthyroidism and ophthalmopathy. Amplification of TCR beta CDR3 regions was performed using RNA transcripts as template. The HTBI primer set served for first-round RT-PCR of the TCR CDR3. TCRdb redid the calling of the multiplex PCR reads with MiXCR, one entry per CDR3 protein. The data hold roughly 420,000 distinct CDR3 sequences, with approximately 14% observed a single time. Sequences were obtained from blood. These receptor sequences come from a woman aged 18 to 35 with Graves' hyperthyroidism.

The chain links TRBV6-2 or TRBV6-3 to TRBJ1-2, with a possible D match to TRBD1 (5 bases). From germline, CDR1 is MNHEY and CDR2 SVGEGT. The CDR3 length is 14 residues. Trimming removed 2 bases from V and 4 bases from J, with 11 bases in between. CDR3 loop: CASSYRGGIYGYTF. As DNA, the CDR3 is TGTGCCAGCAGTTACCGCGGGGGTATCTATGGCTACACCTTC.

Of note for this clonotype: A read error may account for a junction end that differs from germline. The V gene is TRBV11-3, the J gene TRBJ1-4; D call uncertain. The CDR3 is made up of 15 amino acids. Germline CDR1 is SGHNT and CDR2 is YENEEA. CDR3 in DNA: TGTGCCAGCAGCTTAGAGGTCTTGGGCGGTGAAAAACCGTTTTTT. It translates to CASSLEVLGGEKPFF.

This clonotype was counted at least ten times. The chain employs TRBV5-5 and TRBJ2-3, with TRBD1 matching 9 bases. The CDR3 is made up of 15 amino acids. From germline, CDR1 is SGHKS and CDR2 YYEKEE (reference sequence). J lost 0 bases, V lost 4 bases, and 3 bases had no gene match. In DNA form, the CDR3 reads TGTGCCAGCAGCCCTGGGACAGGGAGCACAGATACGCAGTATTTT. Its translation: CASSPGTGSTDTQYF.

The chain employs TRBV7-2 and TRBJ2-5; D unresolved. This CDR3 contains 14 residues. V gave up 5 bases and J gave up 2 bases, with 12 bases separating them. Germline CDR1 reads SGHTA; CDR2 reads FQGNSA. CDR3 coding DNA: TGTGCCAGCAGCCTTTCACCTTCTCAAGAGACCCAGTACTTC. This translates into CASSLSPSQETQYF.

This clonotype appeared many times. CDR3 region: CASSLWHQGNYGYTF. As DNA, the CDR3 is TGTGCCAGCAGTTTATGGCACCAGGGCAACTATGGCTACACCTTC. This chain joins TRBV28 and TRBJ1-2; a weak D match, TRBD1 (5 bases). Trimming took 0 bases from V and 2 from J, leaving 10 bases between them. The CDR3 loop spans 15 amino acids. CDR1 is MDHEN and CDR2 is SYDVKM in the germline V gene.

In this sample, this clonotype turned up many times. The rearrangement uses TRBV28 and TRBJ1-1, with a possible D match to TRBD1 (5 bases). CDR1 is MDHEN, CDR2 SYDVKM, per germline. CDR3 length: 15 residues. V was trimmed by 4 bases and J by 0 bases, leaving 12 bases between them. Written as DNA, the CDR3 is TGTGCCAGCAGTTCCTTGACAGCCCTGAACACTGAAGCTTTCTTT. This codes for CASSSLTALNTEAFF. The whole variable domain, remainder taken from reference TRBV28 and TRBJ1-1, is DVKVTQSSRYLVKRTGEKVFLECVQDMDHENMFWYRQDPGLGLRLIYFSYDVKMKEKGDIPEGYSVSREKKERFSLILESASTNQTSMYLCASSSLTALNTEAFFGQGTRLTVV.

The count of this clonotype is one. The chain uses TRBV29-1 and TRBJ1-4, with a tentative D call TRBD1 (5 bases). Germline V gene lookup returns CDR1 SQVTM and CDR2 ANQGSEA. The CDR3 extends over 13 amino acids. The ends were cut back, 0 bases at V and 10 bases at J, with 12 bases in the middle. Here the CDR3 DNA reads TGCAGCGTTGAAGAGGGGGGGGAAAGAAAACTGTTTTTT. Encoded protein: CSVEEGGERKLFF.

The V and J genes are TRBV24-1 and TRBJ2-2; no firm D call. This CDR3 is built from 14 residues. V lost 8 bases, J lost 0 bases, and 9 bases lay in between. Germline V gene lookup returns CDR1 KGHDR and CDR2 SFDVKD. CDR3 amino acids: CATTLGPNTGELFF. The CDR3 DNA reads TGTGCCACCACTCTTGGACCGAACACCGGGGAGCTGTTTTTT.

Comment on this clonotype: A much larger clone is a single base away; this may be a read error. The V call is TRBV20-1, the J call TRBJ2-3, with a weak D call TRBD1 (8 bases). Trimming removed 7 bases from V and 1 base from J, with 18 bases in between. Germline lookup yields CDR1 DFQATT and CDR2 SNEGSKA (reference sequence). This CDR3 has 15 residues. The CDR3 nucleotides read TGCAGTGTTAGTGGGACAGGACTAGGCACAGATACGCAGTATTTT. The encoded protein is CSVSGTGLGTDTQYF.

The chain has TRBV9 and TRBJ1-1; possibly TRBD1 for D (5 bases). Trimming left V 4 bases short and J 5 bases short, with 18 bases between. Germline CDR1 SGDLS, CDR2 YYNGEE. The CDR3 is 15 residues long. CDR3 nucleotide sequence: TGTGCCAGCAGCACCCAAGGGACGGGGAGGACTGAAGCTTTCTTT. Amino acid sequence: CASSTQGTGRTEAFF.

The chain couples TRBV7-3 to TRBJ1-5; a weak D match, TRBD1 (5 bases). Germline CDR1 SGHTA, CDR2 FQGTGA. CDR3 size: 18 residues. Trimming took 2 bases from V and 0 from J, leaving 17 bases between them. The CDR3 is CASSLATLRQYSNQPQHF. CDR3 coding DNA: TGTGCCAGCAGCTTAGCGACCCTTCGACAGTATAGCAATCAGCCCCAGCATTTT.

This clonotype has only a few counts. This chain joins TRBV5-8 and TRBJ1-2; D gene unclear. Looked up from germline, CDR1 is SGHTS and CDR2 is YDEGEE. V was pared by 3 bases and J by 0 bases, with 18 bases between. This CDR3 has 17 residues. The DNA for the CDR3 is TGTGCCAGCAGCTCTCCGGTGAGGCGGCCAGCTAACTATGGCTACACCTTC. Its translation: CASSSPVRRPANYGYTF.

This clonotype was observed many times. The chain combines TRBV9 with TRBJ1-2, with 9 bases that match TRBD1. V was pared by 4 bases and J by 8 bases, with 15 bases of the junction left unmatched. This CDR3 comprises 16 residues. CDR1 is SGDLS, CDR2 YYNGEE, per germline. The CDR3 spells CASSTPGQGIKGGYTF. For the CDR3, the DNA is TGTGCCAGCAGCACGCCGGGACAGGGAATCAAGGGAGGCTACACCTTC.

The V call is TRBV20-1, the J call TRBJ1-2; D ambiguous. V was cut by 3 bases and J by 8 bases, with 10 bases left in between. Germline V lookup: CDR1 DFQATT, CDR2 SNEGSKA (reference sequence). This CDR3 has 11 residues. Written as DNA, the CDR3 is TGCAGTGCTAGTCCCAGGAGGGGCTACACCTTC. Its protein product is CSASPRRGYTF.

The chain is built from TRBV5-1 and TRBJ1-3; possible D gene TRBD1, 6 bases. Germline V CDR1 and CDR2: SGHRS, YFSETQ. The CDR3 has 15 amino acids. V was trimmed by 4 bases and J by 0 bases, leaving 11 bases between them. CDR3 bases: TGCGCCAGCAGCCCCGGGACAAGCTCTGGAAACACCATATATTTT. This encodes CASSPGTSSGNTIYF.

This clonotype has a count of ten or more. The rearrangement links TRBV12-3 or TRBV12-4 to TRBJ2-5; D gene ambiguous. The CDR3 consists of 12 residues. V gave up 3 bases and J gave up 5 bases, with 7 bases separating them. The DNA for the CDR3 is TGTGCCAGCAGTTTTGTGCAGGAGACCCAGTACTTC. Its protein is CASSFVQETQYF.

This clonotype was picked up many times. J is TRBJ1-1 and V is TRBV7-9, with a tentative D call TRBD1 (5 bases). Trimming left V 10 bases short and J 4 bases short, with 13 bases between. The CDR3 is 12 amino acids. From germline, CDR1 is SEHNR and CDR2 FQNEAQ (reference sequence). This CDR3 reads CATGGVVTEAFF. The CDR3, as DNA: TGTGCCACGGGGGGTGTGGTCACTGAAGCTTTCTTT.

There are many counts of this clonotype. This sequence joins TRBV7-2 and TRBJ2-5; possibly TRBD2 for D (6 bases). This CDR3 has 15 residues. Trimming removed 5 bases from V and 5 bases from J, with 18 bases in between. From germline, CDR1 is SGHTA and CDR2 FQGNSA. CDR3 in DNA: TGTGCCAGCAGCCCCTCGGCAGCGGGTCCGGAGACCCAGTACTTC. Its translation: CASSPSAAGPETQYF.

This clonotype appeared a few times. V gene TRBV5-1 combines with J gene TRBJ2-5; unclear D gene. The CDR3 is 14 residues long. The V end lost 0 bases, the J end lost 4 bases, and 10 bases lay between the germline ends. Germline CDR1 SGHRS, CDR2 YFSETQ. The CDR3 bases are TGCGCCAGCAGCTTGGTCCCAGTGGGAGAGACCCAGTACTTC. The encoded protein is CASSLVPVGETQYF.

Details on this clonotype: A single base separates this from a much larger clone, so it may be a read error. V gene TRBV20-1 combines with J gene TRBJ2-3; TRBD2 aligns across 8 bases. This CDR3 is built from 13 residues. Germline CDR1 and CDR2: DFQATT and SNEGSKA (reference sequence). The CDR3 is CGALGLGSDTQYF. For the CDR3, the DNA is TGCGGAGCTTTGGGACTAGGATCAGATACGCAGTATTTT.

The J gene is TRBJ1-2, the V gene TRBV6-2 or TRBV6-3, with 8 nucleotides matching TRBD1. This CDR3 spans 15 amino acids. With V trimmed by 4 bases and J by 4 bases, 8 bases remained unmatched. Germline values: CDR1 MNHEY, CDR2 SVGEGT. The DNA of the CDR3 is TGTGCCAGCAGTTTCCAGGGGGCGCAGGGCTATGGCTACACCTTC. Translation: CASSFQGAQGYGYTF.

This clonotype appeared many times. This chain connects TRBV28 to TRBJ2-7; 11 bases line up with TRBD2. The CDR3 loop spans 15 amino acids. In germline, CDR1 is MDHEN, CDR2 SYDVKM. The V segment lost 5 bases and the J segment 4 bases; nucleotides outside the gene matches: 7. As DNA, the CDR3 is TGTGCCAGCAGTAGACCTAGCGGGAGGATATACGAGCAGTACTTC. It yields the protein CASSRPSGRIYEQYF.

The chain uses TRBV20-1 and TRBJ1-4; unclear D gene. V lost 4 bases and J 3 bases, leaving 9 bases between the germline ends. Germline values: CDR1 DFQATT, CDR2 SNEGSKA (reference sequence). The CDR3 has 13 amino acids. The CDR3: CSATTTPNEKLFF. For the CDR3, the DNA is TGCAGTGCTACAACGACACCTAATGAAAAACTGTTTTTT.

This chain connects TRBV19 to TRBJ1-5, with 7 bases that match TRBD1. Germline CDR1 and CDR2: LNHDA and SQIVND (reference sequence). The CDR3 consists of 15 residues. V lost 4 bases to trimming and J lost 4 bases; unmatched junction nucleotides: 7. The CDR3 DNA is TGTGCCAGTAGTAAGGGCAGGGGGTGGAATCAGCCCCAGCATTTT. This codes for CASSKGRGWNQPQHF.

This rearrangement joins TRBV6-1 to TRBJ2-2; 9 nucleotides agree with TRBD1. Germline loops: CDR1 MNHNS, CDR2 SASEGT. V lost 1 base to trimming and J lost 3 bases; unmatched junction nucleotides: 0. CDR3 size: 15 residues. The CDR3 DNA is TGTGCCAGCAGTGAAGGGACAGGGGACACCGGGGAGCTGTTTTTT. It translates to CASSEGTGDTGELFF.